This T cell receptor (beta chain) was sequenced in a study of identifying expanded T cells in peripheral blood. This clone has a single count. Its specificity is unknown. During the collection period, no donor immune events like infections were recorded. Findings and caveats of the study: Differentially abundant clones: about 1.2 between replicates, around 17 at 2 to 3 weeks, more than 18 at four. Clone count variance between roughly 2-week samples rose with total template count.

Germline assignment: CDR1 SNHLY and CDR2 FYNNEI. The CDR3 covers 16 residues. V was trimmed by 4 bases and J by 5 bases, leaving 18 bases between them. Clones were sequenced by immunoSEQ multiplex PCR, and TCRdb holds only the in-frame ones, with some missing. The sample includes some 97,000 clones, over 70% of them seen just once. This clonotype originated in a person aged 18 to 70 in good health. This sequence joins TRBV2 and TRBJ1-5; the D gene is possibly TRBD1 (5 bases). The sequencing input was blood. The CDR3 loop is CASSAGWGVADQPQHF. The DNA for the CDR3 is TGTGCCAGCAGTGCGGGGTGGGGGGTCGCGGATCAGCCCCAGCATTTT.